This T cell receptor beta chain appears in the sequencing data of a study of response to subunit inactivated influenza vaccine. This clonotype was picked up many times. Via MiXCR, TCRdb re-called the RT-PCR reads, giving one row per CDR3 protein. Of about 700,000 distinct CDR3 sequences listed, approximately 13% are singletons. The CDR3 runs 15 residues. Germline values: CDR1 SGHVS, CDR2 FNYEAQ. Unmatched junction bases numbered 5, after V lost 4 bases and J lost 4 bases. The J gene is TRBJ2-3, the V gene TRBV7-6; 10 nucleotides line up with TRBD2. This receptor was obtained from a man aged 50-59 years who received an inactivated influenza vaccine. Material: PBMCs from blood, obtained around two weeks before vaccination. The CDR3 nucleotides read TGTGCCAGCAGCTCCTTAGCGGGGGGCCCAGATACGCAGTATTTT. Protein product: CASSSLAGGPDTQYF.